These T cell receptor beta chains were read from a single sample in a study of T cell responses to AZD1222 COVID-19 vaccine. Data came from immunoSEQ multiplex PCR; TCRdb stores just in-frame clones and leaves some out. The sample shows approximately 82,000 clones, 90% to 95% of them seen only once. The source material was peripheral blood, sampled on day 0 of AZD1222 vaccination. The receptors stem from an adult in good health. Each CDR3 is given with its conserved first and last residue. The D gene is left open where the match is weak. Only some rows state a clone size, as once, few, many or a class for expanded clones.

clone size: NA
D gene: TRBD2
V gene: TRBV23-1
J gene: TRBJ2-7
CDR3 DNA: TGCGCCAGCAGTCAATTGGGCCCCGGGAGGTTC
CDR3 protein: CASSQLGPGRF

clone size: NA
D gene: NA
V gene: TRBV15
J gene: TRBJ1-4
CDR3 DNA: TGTGCCACCAGCAGAGAACGCAGGGTGATTTTT
CDR3 protein: CATSRERRVIF

clone size: NA
D gene: TRBD2
V gene: TRBV24-1
J gene: TRBJ2-3
CDR3 DNA: TGTGCCACCAGTGATGCCGGTCTAGCGGGGGCTCTGGGGGATACGCAGTATTTT
CDR3 protein: CATSDAGLAGALGDTQYF

clone size: NA
D gene: NA
V gene: TRBV27
J gene: TRBJ1-3
CDR3 DNA: TGTGCCAGCAGCCCACGTGGGGCTGGAAACACCATATATTTT
CDR3 protein: CASSPRGAGNTIYF

clone size: NA
D gene: NA
V gene: TRBV9
J gene: TRBJ2-5
CDR3 DNA: TGTGCCAGCAGCGTAGAGGGGGGGCGGACCCAGTACTTC
CDR3 protein: CASSVEGGRTQYF

clone size: NA
D gene: TRBD1
V gene: TRBV7-6
J gene: TRBJ1-2
CDR3 DNA: TGTGCCAGCAGCCCTCGGACAGGGGGCGAGCGAGGCTACACCTTC
CDR3 protein: CASSPRTGGERGYTF

clone size: NA
D gene: TRBD1
V gene: TRBV27
J gene: TRBJ1-5
CDR3 DNA: TGTGCCAGCAGCTTTAACGACAGGGGGCGAGGCGTGAGGGGCAATCAGCCCCAGCATTTT
CDR3 protein: CASSFNDRGRGVRGNQPQHF

clone size: NA
D gene: TRBD1
V gene: TRBV5-5
J gene: TRBJ1-1
CDR3 DNA: TGTGCCAGCAGCATTGGACAGGGACGGAACACTGAAGCTTTCTTT
CDR3 protein: CASSIGQGRNTEAFF

clone size: NA
D gene: TRBD1
V gene: TRBV7-2
J gene: TRBJ2-7
CDR3 DNA: TGTGCCAGCAGCCCCCGGGACAGAGCCTCCTACGAGCAGTACTTC
CDR3 protein: CASSPRDRASYEQYF

clone size: few
D gene: TRBD1
V gene: TRBV5-1
J gene: TRBJ2-3
CDR3 DNA: TGCGCCAGCAGCCGGGGACAGGCCGGCTTAGGGACAGATACGCAGTATTTT
CDR3 protein: CASSRGQAGLGTDTQYF

clone size: NA
D gene: NA
V gene: TRBV27
J gene: TRBJ1-5
CDR3 DNA: TGTGCCAGCAGTTTATTCCGTTCAGACCCACAAGGGGGCAATCAGCCCCAGCATTTT
CDR3 protein: CASSLFRSDPQGGNQPQHF

clone size: NA
D gene: NA
V gene: TRBV30
J gene: TRBJ2-1
CDR3 DNA: TGTGCCTGGAGTCGGCGAAACAATGAGCAGTTCTTC
CDR3 protein: CAWSRRNNEQFF

clone size: NA
D gene: NA
V gene: TRBV5-1
J gene: TRBJ2-5
CDR3 DNA: TGCGCCAGCAGCCCAAACCCTAGTGGAGCCCAAGAGACCCAGTACTTC
CDR3 protein: CASSPNPSGAQETQYF

clone size: NA
D gene: NA
V gene: TRBV9
J gene: TRBJ1-2
CDR3 DNA: TGTGCCAGCAGCCCCAGGGACCGCGGGGGTGGCTACACCTTC
CDR3 protein: CASSPRDRGGGYTF

clone size: NA
D gene: NA
V gene: TRBV14
J gene: TRBJ2-3
CDR3 DNA: TGTGCCAGCAGCCCGAGCGGGCCTCCCTCTAATACGCAGTATTTT
CDR3 protein: CASSPSGPPSNTQYF

clone size: NA
D gene: NA
V gene: TRBV6-6
J gene: TRBJ1-4
CDR3 DNA: TGTGCCAGCCTGGGGGGCTTTTATGAAAAACTGTTTTTT
CDR3 protein: CASLGGFYEKLFF

clone size: NA
D gene: NA
V gene: TRBV10-2
J gene: TRBJ1-5
CDR3 DNA: TGCGCCAGCAGTGAGTCGGCCGGGGTACTGGGTCAGCCCCAGCATTTT
CDR3 protein: CASSESAGVLGQPQHF

clone size: few
D gene: TRBD1
V gene: TRBV4-1
J gene: TRBJ1-5
CDR3 DNA: TGCGCCAGCAGCCAAGTCCCCCAGGGGGGTTATCAGCCCCAGCATTTT
CDR3 protein: CASSQVPQGGYQPQHF

clone size: once
D gene: TRBD1
V gene: TRBV19
J gene: TRBJ2-3
CDR3 DNA: TGTGCCAGTAGTATTAGCGGGACAGGGGGCACAGATACGCAGTATTTT
CDR3 protein: CASSISGTGGTDTQYF

clone size: NA
D gene: NA
V gene: TRBV27
J gene: TRBJ2-4
CDR3 DNA: TGTGCCAGCAGAGGGGGGGGCAGTGGGGCCAAAAACATTCAGTACTTC
CDR3 protein: CASRGGGSGAKNIQYF